Following are 16 T cell receptor beta chains from one sample sequenced in a study of human T cells and chemical hapten exposure. Time point here: patch test 1, 2 weeks after DPC sensitization. Treatment meaning: therapeutic diphenylcyclopropenone sensitization with weekly scalp DPC. TCRdb reprocessed the RACE reads with MiXCR, giving one entry per CDR3 protein. The data contain fewer than 150,000 distinct CDR3 sequences, approximately 13% of them singletons. The sample was whole blood, taken in connection with sensitization to the hapten diphenylcyclopropenone (DPC). Every receptor here comes from a man younger than 35 with alopecia areata. Some clones in this sample may be carry-over from other donors' samples.

Only a few counts were recorded for this clonotype. V usage is TRBV29-1 and J usage is TRBJ1-5; TRBD1 agrees at 7 bases. Germline V gives CDR1 SQVTM, CDR2 ANQGSEA. This CDR3 region has 14 residues. Trimming cost V 7 bases and J 2 bases; bases outside gene matches: 8. The CDR3 here is CSAMTGNGNQPQHF. The CDR3 DNA reads as TGCAGCGCTATGACAGGGAACGGCAATCAGCCCCAGCATTTT.

This clonotype was recorded a few times. The chain uses TRBV10-3 and TRBJ2-1, with TRBD1 matching 7 bases. From germline, CDR1 is ENHRY and CDR2 SYGVKD. The CDR3 is 14 amino acids. Unmatched junction bases numbered 14, after V lost 8 bases and J lost 10 bases. This chain's CDR3 is CAIAASTGMFEQFF. The CDR3 DNA reads TGTGCCATCGCCGCGTCGACAGGGATGTTCGAGCAGTTCTTC.

CDR3 loop: CASSQDPRTGDEKLFF. Written as DNA, the CDR3 is TGCGCCAGCAGCCAAGATCCCCGGACAGGTGATGAAAAACTGTTTTTT. V usage is TRBV4-3 and J usage is TRBJ1-4, with 7 bases matching TRBD1. The germline CDR1 and CDR2 sequences are LGHNA and YSLEER. V trimming: 0 bases; J trimming: 6 bases; junction bases outside the gene matches: 7. The CDR3 runs to 16 residues.

This clonotype was found many times. The chain has TRBV7-3 and TRBJ1-2, with D maybe TRBD1 (5 bases). Trimming left V 5 bases short and J 2 bases short, with 15 bases between. Germline V CDR1 and CDR2: SGHTA, FQGTGA. The CDR3 extends over 15 amino acids. The CDR3 coding sequence is TGTGCCAGCAGCCCTTCTGGAGGGGTGAACTATGGCTACACCTTC. This translates into CASSPSGGVNYGYTF.

This clonotype was seen many times. CDR3 nucleotide sequence: TGTGCCAGCAGCTTATATTCCGGGACAGGGTACACCGGGGAGCTGTTTTTT. This translates into CASSLYSGTGYTGELFF. This chain links TRBV11-2 with TRBJ2-2, with 9 positions matching TRBD1. V dropped 2 bases and J dropped 3; count of bases not matched to a gene: 7. This CDR3 has 17 amino acids. Germline V CDR1 and CDR2: SGHAT, FQNNGV.

In its sample, this clonotype was seen a few times. The genes are TRBV4-2 and TRBJ1-5, with D tentatively TRBD1 (5 bases). This CDR3 has 16 residues. Looked up from germline, CDR1 is LGHNA and CDR2 is YNFKEQ. V lost 0 bases, J lost 7 bases, and 16 bases lay in between. This CDR3 reads CASSQDGPGYGQPQHF. CDR3 nucleotides: TGTGCCAGCAGCCAAGATGGGCCAGGGTATGGACAGCCCCAGCATTTT.

This clonotype was detected only a few times. The chain recombines TRBV5-1 with TRBJ2-5; either TRBD1 or TRBD2 may fit D (5 bases each). The CDR3 sequence is 14 residues long. Germline CDR1 SGHRS, CDR2 YFSETQ. Between the trimmed V and J ends, which lost 4 bases and 0 bases, there was a span of 10 bases. CDR3 sequence reads: CASSTGTDQETQYF. CDR3 nucleotides: TGCGCCAGCAGCACCGGGACGGACCAAGAGACCCAGTACTTC.

This clonotype was seen a handful of times. V usage is TRBV5-6 and J usage is TRBJ1-6, with 9 bases matching TRBD1. CDR1 SGHDT and CDR2 YYEEEE come from the germline V gene. The CDR3 spans 14 residues. The trim removed 5 bases at V and 7 bases at J, leaving 4 bases unmatched. The DNA for the CDR3 is TGTGCCAGCAGGGGACAGGGAACCAATTCACCCCTCCACTTT. Encoded protein: CASRGQGTNSPLHF. Based on the CDR3 plus reference TRBV5-6 and TRBJ1-6, the full variable domain is DAGVTQSPTHLIKTRGQQVTLRCSPKSGHDTVSWYQQALGQGPQFIFQYYEEEERQRGNFPDRFSGHQFPNYSSELNVNALLLGDSALYLCASRGQGTNSPLHFGNGTRLTVT.

This clonotype was counted ten times or more. The chain combines TRBV7-9 with TRBJ1-1; TRBD1 might be the D (5 bases). Trimming cost V 5 bases and J 0 bases, with 10 bases left between them. This CDR3 is 14 amino acids long. Germline V gives CDR1 SEHNR, CDR2 FQNEAQ (reference sequence). CDR3 sequence (DNA): TGTGCCAGCAGCCTGAAGACAGTGAACACTGAAGCTTTCTTT. Amino acid sequence: CASSLKTVNTEAFF.

V usage is TRBV12-3 or TRBV12-4 and J usage is TRBJ2-2; D is ambiguous. The length of the CDR3 is 14 residues. V was clipped by 5 bases and J by 1 base, with 8 bases between them. This CDR3 is CASSLEQNTGELFF. The CDR3 DNA is TGTGCCAGCAGTCTAGAACAGAACACCGGGGAGCTGTTTTTT.

This clonotype showed up just a few times. This sequence joins TRBV20-1 and TRBJ1-1, with 12 bases that match TRBD1. Germline CDR1 reads DFQATT; CDR2 reads SNEGSKA (reference sequence). After removal of 8 bases from V and 11 bases from J, the junction contained 6 bases not matched to a gene. The CDR3 runs to 11 residues. The CDR3 DNA sequence: TGCAGTTGCGGGACAGGGGGCTTCGCTTTCTTT. Translated: CSCGTGGFAFF.

This clonotype was seen at least ten times. V gene TRBV6-5 combines with J gene TRBJ2-5; D is unclear. Deletions cut 5 bases from V and 2 bases from J, with 3 bases between. The germline V gene has CDR1 MNHEY and CDR2 SVGAGI. The CDR3 extends over 11 amino acids. The chain's CDR3 is CASSTQETQYF. In nucleotides, the CDR3 is TGTGCCAGCAGTACACAAGAGACCCAGTACTTC.

This clonotype was seen a handful of times. The chain links TRBV29-1 to TRBJ1-2, with TRBD1 as a possible D gene (5 bases). Germline V gene lookup returns CDR1 SQVTM and CDR2 ANQGSEA. The CDR3 runs 12 residues. V was cut by 1 base and J by 7 bases, with 10 bases left in between. The CDR3 loop is CSVEGRQTGYTF. In DNA form, the CDR3 reads TGCAGCGTTGAAGGGCGACAGACTGGCTACACCTTC.

The chain links TRBV14 to TRBJ1-1; possibly TRBD1 for D (6 bases). Germline V CDR1 and CDR2: SGHDN, FVKESK. The CDR3 has 13 residues. The V end was cut by 2 bases, the J end by 4 bases, with 8 bases between. The CDR3 bases are TGTGCCAGCAGCCAAAGGGGGGCCACTGAAGCTTTCTTT. It encodes CASSQRGATEAFF.

The chain recombines TRBV4-3 with TRBJ1-3; D unclear. Trimming shortened V by 0 bases and J by 2 bases, and 14 bases separated the two germline ends. Per the germline V gene, CDR1 is LGHNA and CDR2 is YSLEER. This CDR3 region has 17 residues. The CDR3 DNA reads TGCGCCAGCAGCCAAGATACTGCGGGGAAAGCTGGAAACACCATATATTTT. This gives the protein CASSQDTAGKAGNTIYF.

This clonotype showed up just a few times. V usage is TRBV7-3 and J usage is TRBJ2-1; perhaps TRBD1 as D (6 bases). CDR1 is SGHTA and CDR2 is FQGTGA in the germline V gene. V was cut by 5 bases and J by 5 bases, with 10 bases left in between. The CDR3 sequence is 13 residues long. The CDR3 spells CASSRDRNNEQFF. CDR3 nucleotide sequence: TGTGCCAGCAGCCGAGACAGGAACAATGAGCAGTTCTTC.